This paragraph reports one TCR beta chain. This sample was taken from a study of control samples from healthy donors and cancer patients. The table came from immunoSEQ multiplex PCR; TCRdb's copy has only in-frame clones and leaves some out. The sample shows 170,000 or so clones, around 94% of them seen only once. This receptor was taken from a woman aged 18-29 years in good health. Material: blood.

CDR3 residues: CASSVDVVETEAFF. The CDR3 DNA reads TGTGCCAGCAGCGTAGACGTCGTTGAGACTGAAGCTTTCTTT. This sequence joins TRBV9 and TRBJ1-1; D gene ambiguous. There are 14 residues in the CDR3. Germline V gene sequence: CDR1 SGDLS, CDR2 YYNGEE. Deletions cut 0 bases from V and 5 bases from J, with 11 bases between.